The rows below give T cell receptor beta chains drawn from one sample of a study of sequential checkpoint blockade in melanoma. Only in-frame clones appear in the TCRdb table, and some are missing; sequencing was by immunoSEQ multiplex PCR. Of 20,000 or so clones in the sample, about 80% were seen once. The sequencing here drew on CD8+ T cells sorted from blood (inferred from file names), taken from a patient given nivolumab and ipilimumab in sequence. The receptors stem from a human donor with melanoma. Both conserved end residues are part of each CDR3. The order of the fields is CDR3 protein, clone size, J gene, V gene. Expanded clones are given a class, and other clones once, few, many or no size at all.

CDR3aa: CASSPGQTQSYEQYF; abundance: .; j_gene: TRBJ2-7; v_gene: TRBV11-2
CDR3aa: CAWSVRGSRRNEQYF; abundance: .; j_gene: TRBJ2-7; v_gene: TRBV30
CDR3aa: CASSFEGWGGNEQYF; abundance: .; j_gene: TRBJ2-7; v_gene: TRBV5-4
CDR3aa: CASSLRTAYEQYF; abundance: .; j_gene: TRBJ2-7; v_gene: TRBV5-6
CDR3aa: CSVRYSYGYTF; abundance: .; j_gene: TRBJ1-2; v_gene: TRBV29-1
CDR3aa: CASSPGLSGANVLTF; abundance: .; j_gene: TRBJ2-6; v_gene: TRBV28
CDR3aa: CASSLPGGTGVFGAFF; abundance: once; j_gene: TRBJ1-1; v_gene: TRBV7-8
CDR3aa: CSVQGGHEQYF; abundance: few; j_gene: TRBJ2-7; v_gene: TRBV29-1
CDR3aa: CASSEAGTTEAFF; abundance: .; j_gene: TRBJ1-1; v_gene: TRBV6-4
CDR3aa: CAYLSRDHYGYTF; abundance: .; j_gene: TRBJ1-2; v_gene: TRBV30
CDR3aa: CASSLRGPGNTIYF; abundance: .; j_gene: TRBJ1-3; v_gene: TRBV28
CDR3aa: CASSFSSGASSYEQYF; abundance: .; j_gene: TRBJ2-7; v_gene: TRBV5-1
CDR3aa: CASSVVPAGEAGELFF; abundance: .; j_gene: TRBJ2-2; v_gene: TRBV9
CDR3aa: CASSLGQGLNEKLFF; abundance: .; j_gene: TRBJ1-4; v_gene: TRBV4-1
CDR3aa: CASSLSPGAGTEAFF; abundance: .; j_gene: TRBJ1-1; v_gene: TRBV27
CDR3aa: CASSFASGYEQYF; abundance: .; j_gene: TRBJ2-7; v_gene: TRBV27
CDR3aa: CASSSGPFSYEQYF; abundance: .; j_gene: TRBJ2-7; v_gene: TRBV11-2
CDR3aa: CSVVAGGSYEQYF; abundance: once; j_gene: TRBJ2-7; v_gene: TRBV29-1
CDR3aa: CATSGGGATNEKLFF; abundance: few; j_gene: TRBJ1-4; v_gene: TRBV15
CDR3aa: CASSLAQGQTYEQYF; abundance: .; j_gene: TRBJ2-7; v_gene: TRBV7-9
CDR3aa: CASSERQRLSEAFF; abundance: .; j_gene: TRBJ1-1; v_gene: TRBV2
CDR3aa: CASSPRQDGNTEAFF; abundance: .; j_gene: TRBJ1-1; v_gene: TRBV19
CDR3aa: CASYQGDTPYEQYF; abundance: .; j_gene: TRBJ2-7; v_gene: TRBV18
CDR3aa: CASSPWTGGDQPQHF; abundance: .; j_gene: TRBJ1-5; v_gene: TRBV27
CDR3aa: CASSQTLASGTGTWEQYF; abundance: .; j_gene: TRBJ2-7; v_gene: TRBV14
CDR3aa: CASAREGFDEQYF; abundance: .; j_gene: TRBJ2-7; v_gene: TRBV2
CDR3aa: CASSPGTSGSYEQYF; abundance: .; j_gene: TRBJ2-7; v_gene: TRBV19
CDR3aa: CAWRAGTGGSQPQHF; abundance: .; j_gene: TRBJ1-5; v_gene: TRBV30
CDR3aa: CASSIGDRFYEQYF; abundance: .; j_gene: TRBJ2-7; v_gene: TRBV19
CDR3aa: CASSAAWEEYGNTEAFF; abundance: .; j_gene: TRBJ1-1; v_gene: TRBV6-1
CDR3aa: CASGVPANEKLFF; abundance: .; j_gene: TRBJ1-4; v_gene: TRBV7-9
CDR3aa: CASSEWADYEQYF; abundance: .; j_gene: TRBJ2-7; v_gene: TRBV6-1
CDR3aa: CASSPDSAIDRPQHF; abundance: .; j_gene: TRBJ1-5; v_gene: TRBV28
CDR3aa: CASSLQVTDTEAFF; abundance: once; j_gene: TRBJ1-1; v_gene: TRBV27
CDR3aa: CASSGGAGTGYEQYF; abundance: once; j_gene: TRBJ2-7; v_gene: TRBV5-1
CDR3aa: CASSSGQGLDEQYF; abundance: .; j_gene: TRBJ2-7; v_gene: TRBV6-6
CDR3aa: CASSFKRGLNTEAFF; abundance: .; j_gene: TRBJ1-1; v_gene: TRBV7-8
CDR3aa: CATSREQGASYEQYF; abundance: .; j_gene: TRBJ2-7; v_gene: TRBV15
CDR3aa: CASTSRQGGGNTIYF; abundance: .; j_gene: TRBJ1-3; v_gene: TRBV27
CDR3aa: CASSEGRTEAFF; abundance: .; j_gene: TRBJ1-1; v_gene: TRBV6-1
CDR3aa: CASSQLSRDGYTF; abundance: few; j_gene: TRBJ1-2; v_gene: TRBV16
CDR3aa: CASSFLSTEAFF; abundance: few; j_gene: TRBJ1-1; v_gene: TRBV7-9
CDR3aa: CASRHRDYSYEQYF; abundance: .; j_gene: TRBJ2-7; v_gene: TRBV28